This TCR beta chain was sequenced in a study of identical twins' blood T cells. Both ends of each TCR cDNA library bore sample-specific barcodes. Each CDR3 protein gets one entry after TCRdb re-called the 5' RACE reads with MiXCR. This table has 300,000 to 450,000 distinct CDR3 sequences, more than 25% appearing once. Three pairs of healthy female monozygous twins were the donors. Looked up from germline, CDR1 is DFQATT and CDR2 is SNEGSKA (reference sequence). The length of the CDR3 is 16 residues. V lost 5 bases, J lost 2 bases, and 21 bases lay in between. Sequenced: PBMCs. The clonotype comes from a woman aged 18 to 55 in good health. V and J are TRBV20-1 and TRBJ2-5, with D perhaps matching TRBD2 (6 bases). CDR3 in amino acids: CSAHNLGGEVQETQYF. The CDR3 DNA is TGCAGTGCTCATAACCTCGGAGGGGAGGTTCAAGAGACCCAGTACTTC.